The T cell receptor (beta chain) under discussion was sequenced for a study of blood T cell repertoires in COVID-19. Background on the study: The United States, Italy and Spain were the sources of the acute and convalescent COVID-19 samples. PBMCs, B-cell-depleted T cells, or T cells were the source of the cDNA or gDNA that made up the material.

Source study methods: Amplified reference gene primers provided the basis for estimating nucleated cell counts. Using immunoSEQ multiplex PCR, the repertoire was profiled, and TCRdb retains in-frame clones only, with some absent. The DNA gave D and trimming, while V, J and clone size come from that table. Here the sample spans about 390,000 clones, around 87% being singletons. The V gene's germline CDR1 is LGHNA and CDR2 YNFKEQ. V lost 1 base and J lost 1; bases outside the gene matches: 3. The CDR3 extends over 16 amino acids. The source is a woman in her sixties or seventies with COVID-19, enrolled during active disease. The sequencing input was peripheral blood. The chain employs TRBV4-2 and TRBJ2-5; 10 bases match TRBD2. The CDR3, as DNA: TGTGCCAGCAGCCAAGCAGCTAGCGGGGGCCAAGAGACCCAGTACTTC. It yields the protein CASSQAASGGQETQYF.